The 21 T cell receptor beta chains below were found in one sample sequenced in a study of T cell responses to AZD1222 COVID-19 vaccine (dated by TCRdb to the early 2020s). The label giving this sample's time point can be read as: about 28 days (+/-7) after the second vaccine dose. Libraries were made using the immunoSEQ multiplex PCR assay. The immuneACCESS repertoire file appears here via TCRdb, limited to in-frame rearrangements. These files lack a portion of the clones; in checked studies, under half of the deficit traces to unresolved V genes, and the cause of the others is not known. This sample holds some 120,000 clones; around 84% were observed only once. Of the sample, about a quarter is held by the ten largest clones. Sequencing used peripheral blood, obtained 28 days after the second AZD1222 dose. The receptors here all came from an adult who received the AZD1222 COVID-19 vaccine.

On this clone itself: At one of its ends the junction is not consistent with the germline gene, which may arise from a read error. The CDR3 DNA is TGTGCTAGCAGCTTACGGAGTGCGGGGACTGAAGCTTTCTTT. Encoded protein: CASSLRSAGTEAFF. The chain joins TRBV7-7 to TRBJ1-1, with unresolved D. CDR1 is SSHAT and CDR2 is FNYEAQ in the germline V gene (reference sequence). The CDR3 runs 14 residues.

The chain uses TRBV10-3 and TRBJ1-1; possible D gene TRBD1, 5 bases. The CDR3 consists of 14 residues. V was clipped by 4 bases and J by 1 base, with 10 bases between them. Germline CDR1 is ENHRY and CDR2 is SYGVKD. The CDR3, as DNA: TGTGCCATCAGTGGCCAGGGTCAGAACACTGAAGCTTTCTTT. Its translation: CAISGQGQNTEAFF.

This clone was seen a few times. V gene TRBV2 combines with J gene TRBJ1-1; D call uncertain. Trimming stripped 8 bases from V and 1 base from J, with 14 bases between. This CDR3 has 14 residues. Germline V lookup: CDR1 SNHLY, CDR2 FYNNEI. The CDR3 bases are TGTGCCAGCGTCAGAACTCTGGGGAACACTGAAGCTTTCTTT. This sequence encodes CASVRTLGNTEAFF.

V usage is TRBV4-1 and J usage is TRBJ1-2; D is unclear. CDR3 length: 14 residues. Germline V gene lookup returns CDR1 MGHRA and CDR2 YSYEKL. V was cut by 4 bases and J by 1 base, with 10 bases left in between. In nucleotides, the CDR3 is TGCGCCAGCAGCCCTGGACCCATTAACTATGGCTACACCTTC. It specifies CASSPGPINYGYTF.

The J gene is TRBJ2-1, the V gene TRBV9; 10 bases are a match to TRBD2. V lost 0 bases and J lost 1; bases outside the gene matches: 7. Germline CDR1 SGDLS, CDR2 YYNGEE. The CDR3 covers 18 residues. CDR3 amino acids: CASSVVGSGGPSYNEQFF. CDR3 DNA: TGTGCCAGCAGCGTAGTAGGTAGCGGGGGGCCGTCCTACAATGAGCAGTTCTTC.

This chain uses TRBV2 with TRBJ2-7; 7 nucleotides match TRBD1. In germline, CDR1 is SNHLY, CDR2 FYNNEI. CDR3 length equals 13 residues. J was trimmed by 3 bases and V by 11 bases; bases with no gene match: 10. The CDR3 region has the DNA TGTGCCCTCCGGACAGGTTTCGGCTACGAGCAGTACTTC. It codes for CALRTGFGYEQYF.

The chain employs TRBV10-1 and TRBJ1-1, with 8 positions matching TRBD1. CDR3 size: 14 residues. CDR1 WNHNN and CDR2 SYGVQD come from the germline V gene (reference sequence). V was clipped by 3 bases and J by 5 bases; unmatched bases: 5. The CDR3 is CASSDRGPWTEAFF. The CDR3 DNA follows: TGCGCCAGCAGTGACAGGGGGCCATGGACTGAAGCTTTCTTT.

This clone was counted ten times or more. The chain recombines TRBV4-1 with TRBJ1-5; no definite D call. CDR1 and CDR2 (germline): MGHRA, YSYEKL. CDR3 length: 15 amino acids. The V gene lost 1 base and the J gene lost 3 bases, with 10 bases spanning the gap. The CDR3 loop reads CASSQGGQFNQPQHF. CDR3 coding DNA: TGCGCCAGCAGCCAAGGAGGCCAGTTCAATCAGCCCCAGCATTTT.

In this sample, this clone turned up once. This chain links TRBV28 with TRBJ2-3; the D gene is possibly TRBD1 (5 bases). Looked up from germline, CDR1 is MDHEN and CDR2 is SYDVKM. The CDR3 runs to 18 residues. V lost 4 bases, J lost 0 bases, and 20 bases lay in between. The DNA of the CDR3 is TGTGCCAGCAGTTCCAGTATTGGGGCGCTTTCTAGCACAGATACGCAGTATTTT. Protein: CASSSSIGALSSTDTQYF. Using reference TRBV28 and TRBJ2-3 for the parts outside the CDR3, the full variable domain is DVKVTQSSRYLVKRTGEKVFLECVQDMDHENMFWYRQDPGLGLRLIYFSYDVKMKEKGDIPEGYSVSREKKERFSLILESASTNQTSMYLCASSSSIGALSSTDTQYFGPGTRLTVL.

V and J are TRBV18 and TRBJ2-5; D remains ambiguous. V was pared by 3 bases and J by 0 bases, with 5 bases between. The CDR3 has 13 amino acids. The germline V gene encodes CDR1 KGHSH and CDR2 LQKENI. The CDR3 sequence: CASSPGYQETQYF. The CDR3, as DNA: TGTGCCAGCTCACCCGGGTACCAAGAGACCCAGTACTTC. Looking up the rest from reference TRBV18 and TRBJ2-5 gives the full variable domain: NAGVMQNPRHLVRRRGQEARLRCSPMKGHSHVYWYRQLPEEGLKFMVYLQKENIIDESGMPKERFSAEFPKEGPSILRIQQVVRGDSAAYFCASSPGYQETQYFGPGTRLLVL.

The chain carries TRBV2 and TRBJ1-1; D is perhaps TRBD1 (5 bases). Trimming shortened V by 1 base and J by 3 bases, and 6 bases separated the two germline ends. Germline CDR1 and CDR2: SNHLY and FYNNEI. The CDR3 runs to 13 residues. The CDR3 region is CASSEEGHTEAFF. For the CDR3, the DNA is TGTGCCAGCAGTGAAGAGGGACACACTGAAGCTTTCTTT. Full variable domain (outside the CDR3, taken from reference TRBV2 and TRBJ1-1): EPEVTQTPSHQVTQMGQEVILRCVPISNHLYFYWYRQILGQKVEFLVSFYNNEISEKSEIFDDQFSVERPDGSNFTLKIRSTKLEDSAMYFCASSEEGHTEAFFGQGTRLTVV.

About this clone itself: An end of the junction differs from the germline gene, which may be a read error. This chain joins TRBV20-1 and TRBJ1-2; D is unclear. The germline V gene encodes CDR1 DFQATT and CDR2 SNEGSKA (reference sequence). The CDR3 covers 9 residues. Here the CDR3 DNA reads TGCAGCGCTACCGATGGACGTGCATTT. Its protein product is CSATDGRAF.

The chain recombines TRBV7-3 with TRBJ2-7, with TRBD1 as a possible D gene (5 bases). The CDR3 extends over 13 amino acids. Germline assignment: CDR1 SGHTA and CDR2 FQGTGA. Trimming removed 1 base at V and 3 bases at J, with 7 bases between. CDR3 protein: CASSLIQGYEQYF. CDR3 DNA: TGTGCCAGCAGCTTAATTCAGGGCTACGAGCAGTACTTC.

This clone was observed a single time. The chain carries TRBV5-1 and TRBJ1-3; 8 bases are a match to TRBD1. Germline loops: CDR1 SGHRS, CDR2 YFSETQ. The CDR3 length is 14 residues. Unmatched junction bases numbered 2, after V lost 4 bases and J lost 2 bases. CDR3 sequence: CASSLDRAGNTIYF. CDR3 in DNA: TGCGCCAGCAGCCTGGACAGGGCTGGAAACACCATATATTTT.

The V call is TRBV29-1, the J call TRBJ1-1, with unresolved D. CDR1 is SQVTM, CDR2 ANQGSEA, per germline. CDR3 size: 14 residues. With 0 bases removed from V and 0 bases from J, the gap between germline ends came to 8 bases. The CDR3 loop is CSVEDPFLNTEAFF. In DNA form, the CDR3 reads TGCAGCGTTGAAGATCCGTTCTTGAACACTGAAGCTTTCTTT. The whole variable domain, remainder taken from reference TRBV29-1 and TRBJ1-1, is SAVISQKPSRDICQRGTSLTIQCQVDSQVTMMFWYRQQPGQSLTLIATANQGSEATYESGFVIDKFPISRPNLTFSTLTVSNMSPEDSSIYLCSVEDPFLNTEAFFGQGTRLTVV.

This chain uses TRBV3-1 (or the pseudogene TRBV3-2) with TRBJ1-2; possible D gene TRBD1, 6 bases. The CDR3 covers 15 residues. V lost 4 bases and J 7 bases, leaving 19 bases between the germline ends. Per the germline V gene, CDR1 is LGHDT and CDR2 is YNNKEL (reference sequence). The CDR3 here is CASSRGGLGASGYTF. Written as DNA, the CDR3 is TGTGCCAGCAGCCGTGGGGGCCTAGGGGCGAGTGGCTACACCTTC.

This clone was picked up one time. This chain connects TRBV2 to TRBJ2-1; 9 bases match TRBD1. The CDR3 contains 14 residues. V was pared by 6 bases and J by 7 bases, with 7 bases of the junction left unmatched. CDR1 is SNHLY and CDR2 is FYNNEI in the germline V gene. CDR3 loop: CASSLQGAVNEQFF. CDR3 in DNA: TGTGCCAGCAGCCTACAGGGGGCGGTGAATGAGCAGTTCTTC. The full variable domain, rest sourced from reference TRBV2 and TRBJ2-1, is EPEVTQTPSHQVTQMGQEVILRCVPISNHLYFYWYRQILGQKVEFLVSFYNNEISEKSEIFDDQFSVERPDGSNFTLKIRSTKLEDSAMYFCASSLQGAVNEQFFGPGTRLTVL.

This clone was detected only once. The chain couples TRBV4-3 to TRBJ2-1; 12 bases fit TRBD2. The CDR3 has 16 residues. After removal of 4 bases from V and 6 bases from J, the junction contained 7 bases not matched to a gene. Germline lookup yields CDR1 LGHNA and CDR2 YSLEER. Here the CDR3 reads CASSPQTSGGRNEQFF. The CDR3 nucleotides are TGCGCCAGCAGCCCACAAACTAGCGGGGGGCGCAATGAGCAGTTCTTC.

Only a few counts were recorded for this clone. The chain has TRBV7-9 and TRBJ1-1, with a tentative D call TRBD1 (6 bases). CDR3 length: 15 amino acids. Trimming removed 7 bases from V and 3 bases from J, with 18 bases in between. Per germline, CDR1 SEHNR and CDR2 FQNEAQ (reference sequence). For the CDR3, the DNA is TGTGCCAGCACCCTCCCGGGACACCAATACACTGAAGCTTTCTTT. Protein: CASTLPGHQYTEAFF.

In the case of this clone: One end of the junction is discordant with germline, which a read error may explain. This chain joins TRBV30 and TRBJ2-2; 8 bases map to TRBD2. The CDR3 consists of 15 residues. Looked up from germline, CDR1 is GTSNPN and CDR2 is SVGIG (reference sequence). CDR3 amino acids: CASSVAGGPTGELFF. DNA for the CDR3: TGTGCCTCGAGTGTGGCGGGGGGACCAACAGGGGAGCTGTTTTTT.

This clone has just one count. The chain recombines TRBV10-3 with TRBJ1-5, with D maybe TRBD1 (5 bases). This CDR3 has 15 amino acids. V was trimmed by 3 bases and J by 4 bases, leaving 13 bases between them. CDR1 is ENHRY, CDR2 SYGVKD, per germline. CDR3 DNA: TGTGCCATCAGTGAAATTGGGGCACCAAATCAGCCCCAGCATTTT. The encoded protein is CAISEIGAPNQPQHF.